The T cell receptor beta chain under discussion was sequenced for a study of blood T cell repertoires in COVID-19. Study overall: In each case, the material was cDNA or gDNA derived from T cells, B-cell-depleted T cells, or PBMCs.

V lost 1 base and J lost 4, with 12 bases in between. The CDR3 runs to 15 residues. Looked up from germline, CDR1 is SGHDT and CDR2 is YYEEEE. Original methodology: By means of reference gene primer amplification, nucleated cell counts were estimated. Data came from immunoSEQ multiplex PCR; TCRdb stores just in-frame clones and leaves some out. V, J and clone size are those of that table, while D and trimming were read from the DNA. The sample has roughly 56,000 clones, 85% seen once. The sequencing sample was made of peripheral blood. This receptor was obtained from a human donor in a cohort sampled during active COVID-19. The chain has TRBV5-6 and TRBJ2-1, with D tentatively TRBD2 (6 bases). DNA for the CDR3: TGTGCCAGCAGCTTGTCGGCGGGGCCTTACAATGAGCAGTTCTTC. It yields the protein CASSLSAGPYNEQFF.